This is a list of T cell receptor beta chains from one sample in a study of blood T cell repertoires in COVID-19. Some clones are missing from TCRdb's copy, which holds only in-frame ones; the method was immunoSEQ multiplex PCR. The profile covers approximately 300,000 clones, with roughly 90% appearing a single time and roughly 6.7% taken by the ten largest. The sequencing input was peripheral blood. These TCRs come from a man between 18 and 35 years old who had recovered from COVID-19. The CDR3 runs from the conserved cysteine through the conserved F or W. D genes are given only for firm matches. Only some rows state a clone size, as once, few, many or a class for expanded clones.

v_call	j_call	d_call	clone_size	cdr3_aa	cdr3_nt
TRBV27	TRBJ2-7	TRBD2	.	CASSSLTSGEGEQYF	TGTGCCAGCAGTTCACTGACTAGCGGGGAGGGCGAGCAGTACTTC
TRBV29-1	TRBJ2-7	.	.	CSARPEEYEQYF	TGCAGCGCAAGACCCGAGGAATACGAGCAGTACTTC
TRBV19	TRBJ2-7	.	.	CASSIGHPDHYEQYF	TGTGCCAGTAGTATTGGACACCCGGATCACTACGAGCAGTACTTC
TRBV5-1	TRBJ1-3	.	.	CASSPDREGNTIYF	TGCGCCAGCAGCCCGGACAGAGAAGGAAACACCATATATTTT
TRBV18	TRBJ2-1	.	.	CASSPPGLRHNEQFF	TGTGCCAGCTCACCCCCGGGACTCCGACACAATGAGCAGTTCTTC
TRBV19	TRBJ2-7	TRBD2	.	CASSPWGGIGYEQYF	TGTGCCAGTAGTCCCTGGGGGGGGATCGGGTACGAGCAGTACTTC
TRBV3-1/TRBV3-2	TRBJ2-7	.	.	CASSHETALYEQYF	TGTGCCAGCAGCCATGAGACAGCCCTCTACGAGCAGTACTTC
TRBV29-1	TRBJ2-1	TRBD1	.	CSVQRAGGDEQFF	TGCAGCGTTCAAAGGGCAGGGGGCGATGAGCAGTTCTTC
TRBV19	TRBJ2-7	.	.	CASSQTQYEQYF	TGTGCCAGTAGTCAGACACAATACGAGCAGTACTTC
TRBV7-8	TRBJ2-3	.	.	CASSLGGGALTDTQYF	TGTGCCAGCAGCTTAGGAGGGGGGGCCCTCACAGATACGCAGTATTTT
TRBV5-4	TRBJ2-7	.	.	CASSLGGEVEQYF	TGTGCCAGCAGCTTGGGGGGAGAGGTCGAGCAGTACTTC
TRBV6-5	TRBJ1-6	.	.	CASSSDSYSPLHF	TGTGCCAGCAGTTCGGACAGCTATTCACCCCTCCACTTT
TRBV19	TRBJ1-6	.	few	CASTSQWETGYNSPLHF	TGTGCCAGTACCTCTCAATGGGAGACAGGATATAATTCACCCCTCCACTTT
TRBV3-1/TRBV3-2	TRBJ2-2	TRBD2	.	CASSLGLTNTGELFF	TGTGCCAGCAGCCTGGGACTAACCAACACCGGGGAGCTGTTTTTT
TRBV5-1	TRBJ1-4	TRBD1	once	CASSLEADRAEKLFF	TGCGCCAGCAGCTTGGAAGCAGACAGGGCTGAAAAACTGTTTTTT
TRBV19	TRBJ2-3	TRBD1	.	CASSPRGQGVDTQYF	TGTGCCAGTTCTCCGAGGGGACAGGGAGTAGATACGCAGTATTTT
TRBV5-1	TRBJ2-7	TRBD1	.	CASSLAGQTYEQYF	TGCGCCAGCAGCTTGGCGGGACAGACCTACGAGCAGTACTTC
TRBV7-9	TRBJ2-5	.	.	CASSLEGQGQETQYF	TGTGCCAGCAGCTTAGAGGGGCAGGGCCAAGAGACCCAGTACTTC
TRBV5-1	TRBJ1-4	.	.	CASSPSGAVNEKLFF	TGCGCCAGCAGCCCCAGTGGGGCGGTTAATGAAAAACTGTTTTTT
TRBV6-2/TRBV6-3	TRBJ2-2	TRBD2	once	CASSRGGRAAGELFF	TGTGCCAGCAGTCGGGGCGGGAGAGCCGCCGGGGAGCTGTTTTTT
TRBV5-1	TRBJ2-7	TRBD1	.	CASSLNRDRGLFPTYEQYF	TGCGCCAGCAGCTTAAACCGGGACAGGGGGCTTTTCCCCACCTACGAGCAGTACTTC
TRBV18	TRBJ1-4	.	.	CASSPVGAGDEKLFF	TGTGCCAGCTCTCCTGTCGGGGCAGGGGATGAAAAACTGTTTTTT
TRBV15	TRBJ1-3	.	.	CATSRASRGGDGNTIYF	TGTGCCACCAGCAGAGCCTCGAGGGGGGGCGACGGAAACACCATATATTTT
TRBV6-2/TRBV6-3	TRBJ2-2	TRBD1	.	CASSLLGQGAGELFF	TGTGCCAGCAGCCTGCTAGGACAGGGGGCCGGGGAGCTGTTTTTT
TRBV18	TRBJ2-1	TRBD2	.	CASSTGEGFNEQFF	TGTGCCAGCTCCACGGGGGAGGGTTTCAATGAGCAGTTCTTC
TRBV19	TRBJ1-1	.	.	CASQGSLNTEAFF	TGTGCCAGTCAGGGATCTTTGAACACTGAAGCTTTCTTT
TRBV12-5	TRBJ2-5	.	once	CASGLRDRETQYF	TGTGCTAGTGGTTTACGCGATCGGGAGACCCAGTACTTC
TRBV9	TRBJ2-1	TRBD2	few	CASSPGLAGGNEQFF	TGTGCCAGCAGCCCTGGACTAGCGGGAGGCAATGAGCAGTTCTTC
TRBV4-2	TRBJ1-4	.	.	CASSQVPQGVTNEKLFF	TGTGCCAGCAGCCAAGTTCCCCAGGGTGTAACTAATGAAAAACTGTTTTTT
TRBV5-4	TRBJ2-5	.	.	CASSPGTSQETQYF	TGTGCCAGCAGCCCTGGGACATCTCAAGAGACCCAGTACTTC
TRBV27	TRBJ2-7	TRBD1	.	CASRQGKRYEQYF	TGTGCCAGCAGACAGGGGAAACGATACGAGCAGTACTTC
TRBV7-2	TRBJ1-2	.	few	CASSGRTANYGYTF	TGTGCCAGCAGCGGCCGGACAGCCAACTATGGCTACACCTTC
TRBV27	TRBJ2-3	TRBD2	once	CASSTSGRADTQYF	TGTGCCAGCAGTACTAGCGGGAGGGCAGATACGCAGTATTTT
TRBV7-9	TRBJ2-1	.	.	CASSLALLHPKPYNEQFF	TGTGCCAGCAGCTTAGCTCTACTACATCCGAAACCCTACAATGAGCAGTTCTTC
TRBV27	TRBJ2-7	.	.	CASSIDHRQGYEQYF	TGTGCCAGCTCCATAGACCACAGGCAAGGGTACGAGCAGTACTTC
TRBV6-2/TRBV6-3	TRBJ1-5	TRBD1	.	CASSYLGTAASMAHQPQHF	TGTGCCAGCAGTTACCTCGGGACAGCCGCGTCAATGGCCCATCAGCCCCAGCATTTT
TRBV5-6	TRBJ2-7	TRBD1	.	CASSLRVTGNTYEQYF	TGTGCCAGCAGCTTGAGGGTGACAGGGAACACCTACGAGCAGTACTTC
TRBV25-1	TRBJ1-2	.	few	CASSEAREPGSPYGYTF	TGTGCCAGCAGTGAAGCCCGGGAGCCAGGTTCCCCCTATGGCTACACCTTC
TRBV12-3/TRBV12-4	TRBJ1-1	.	.	CASSLNRATEAFF	TGTGCCAGCAGTTTAAATCGAGCCACTGAAGCTTTCTTT
TRBV5-6	TRBJ2-7	TRBD2	.	CASRGLAEVNEQYF	TGTGCCAGCAGGGGACTAGCGGAGGTCAACGAGCAGTACTTC
TRBV6-5	TRBJ2-2	.	.	CASSYESGTGELFF	TGTGCCAGCAGTTACGAGTCGGGCACCGGGGAGCTGTTTTTT
TRBV30	TRBJ2-1	TRBD2	.	CAWSVLSLAGFEQFF	TGTGCCTGGAGTGTACTGTCCCTAGCGGGATTCGAGCAGTTCTTC
TRBV7-9	TRBJ2-3	.	.	CASSSTRLDTQYF	TGTGCCAGCAGCTCAACTAGATTGGATACGCAGTATTTT
TRBV5-1	TRBJ2-5	.	.	CASSYGQRETQYF	TGCGCCAGCAGCTACGGACAGCGAGAGACCCAGTACTTC